This T cell receptor (beta chain) was captured in a study of identical twins. TCRdb redid the calling of the 5' RACE reads with MiXCR, one entry per CDR3 protein. The data show 700,000 or so distinct CDR3 sequences, around 8.3% seen once. These same data were also listed under a study on yellow fever vaccine responses in identical twins.

The sequenced material came from PBMCs. This clonotype was sampled from a woman aged 18-29 years in good health.

CDR3 sequence reads: CASGLAYNRVSGAYEQYF. CDR3 nucleotides: TGTGCTAGTGGTTTGGCCTACAACAGGGTTAGCGGTGCCTACGAGCAGTACTTC. The chain employs TRBV12-5 and TRBJ2-7, with D tentatively TRBD1 or TRBD2 (6 bases each). The germline gives CDR1 LGHNT, CDR2 FRNRAP. V lost 1 base, J lost 2 bases, and 21 bases lay in between. The CDR3 totals 18 residues.